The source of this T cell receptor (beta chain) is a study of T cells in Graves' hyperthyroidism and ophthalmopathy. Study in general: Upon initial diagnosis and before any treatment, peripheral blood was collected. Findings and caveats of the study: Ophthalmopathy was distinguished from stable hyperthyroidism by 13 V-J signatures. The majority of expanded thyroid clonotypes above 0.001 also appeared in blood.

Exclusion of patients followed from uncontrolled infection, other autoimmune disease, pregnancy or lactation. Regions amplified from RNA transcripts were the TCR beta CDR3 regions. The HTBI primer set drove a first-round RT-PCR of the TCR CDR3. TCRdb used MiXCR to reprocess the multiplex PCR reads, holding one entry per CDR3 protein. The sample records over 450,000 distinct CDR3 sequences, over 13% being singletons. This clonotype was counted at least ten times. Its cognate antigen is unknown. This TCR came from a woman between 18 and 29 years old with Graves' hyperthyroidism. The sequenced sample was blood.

The CDR3 reads CASSPSVELFF. CDR3 sequence (DNA): TGTGCCAGCTCACCATCAGTGGAACTGTTTTTT. V gene TRBV18 combines with J gene TRBJ1-4; no clear D. The CDR3 is made up of 11 amino acids. CDR1 and CDR2 (germline): KGHSH, LQKENI. V was shortened by 2 bases and J by 12 bases, with 7 bases between the two germline ends.